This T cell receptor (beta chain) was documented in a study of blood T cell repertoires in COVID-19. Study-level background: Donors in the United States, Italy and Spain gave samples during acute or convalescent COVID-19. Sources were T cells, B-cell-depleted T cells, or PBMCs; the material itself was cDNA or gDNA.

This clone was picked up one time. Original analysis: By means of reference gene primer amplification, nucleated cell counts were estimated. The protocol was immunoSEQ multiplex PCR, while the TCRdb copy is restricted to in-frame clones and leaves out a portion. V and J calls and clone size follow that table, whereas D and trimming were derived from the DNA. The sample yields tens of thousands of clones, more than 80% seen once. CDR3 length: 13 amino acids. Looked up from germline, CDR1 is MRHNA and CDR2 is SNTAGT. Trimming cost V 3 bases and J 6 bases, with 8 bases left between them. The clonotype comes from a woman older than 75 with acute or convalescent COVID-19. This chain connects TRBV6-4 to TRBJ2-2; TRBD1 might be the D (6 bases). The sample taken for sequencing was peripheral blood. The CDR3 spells CASSEQGAGELFF. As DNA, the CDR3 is TGTGCCAGCAGTGAACAGGGTGCCGGGGAGCTGTTTTTT.